These T cell receptor beta chains were read from a single sample in a study of T cell responses to AZD1222 COVID-19 vaccine. The assay was immunoSEQ multiplex PCR, and TCRdb's table has in-frame clones only and misses some. The top ten clones hold about 29% of a sample with 95,000 to 150,000 clones, about 88% of them seen once. The sample consisted of peripheral blood, taken on day 0 of AZD1222 vaccination. The receptors come from an adult in good health. Each CDR3 is given with its conserved first and last residue. The D gene is left open where the match is weak. Clone size appears in some rows only: once, few, many, or a class for an expanded clone.

clone_size	d_call	v_call	j_call	cdr3_nt	cdr3_aa
.	TRBD2	TRBV4-1	TRBJ2-3	TGCGCCAGCAGCCAAAAAGAACTAGCGGGAGGGGATACAGATACGCAGTATTTT	CASSQKELAGGDTDTQYF
.	.	TRBV7-9	TRBJ2-6	TGTGCCAGCAGCTTAGATGATCCCAGTTTCTCTGGGGCCAACGTCCTGACTTTC	CASSLDDPSFSGANVLTF
.	.	TRBV7-8	TRBJ2-3	TGTGCCAGCAGCTTCCTCCCAGATACGCAGTATTTT	CASSFLPDTQYF
.	.	TRBV12-3/TRBV12-4	TRBJ2-1	TGTGCCAGCAGTCCCGAGGATGAGCAGTTCTTC	CASSPEDEQFF
.	.	TRBV7-2	TRBJ1-1	TGTGCCAGCAGCTTATGGTCTGAAGCTTTCTTT	CASSLWSEAFF
.	.	TRBV9	TRBJ1-3	TGTGCCAGCAGCGTACTTGCAGGGCCCTCTGGAAACACCATATATTTT	CASSVLAGPSGNTIYF
.	.	TRBV28	TRBJ1-2	TGTGCCAGCAGTTTTTCGGGCGGCGGCTACACCTTC	CASSFSGGGYTF
.	.	TRBV7-9	TRBJ2-3	TGTGCCAGCAGCTTGCAGGGGTCTAGCACAGATACGCAGTATTTT	CASSLQGSSTDTQYF
.	.	TRBV9	TRBJ1-1	TGTGCCAGCAGCCCGGTGGGCAGGAACACTGAAGCTTTCTTT	CASSPVGRNTEAFF
.	.	TRBV19	TRBJ1-5	TGTGCCAGTAGTATAAGAGGGGACCCTAGAAGGTGGGACAATCAGCCCCAGCATTTT	CASSIRGDPRRWDNQPQHF
.	TRBD1	TRBV15	TRBJ2-1	TGTGCCACCAGCAGAGATAGGACAGGGGGCTGGAATGAGCAGTTCTTC	CATSRDRTGGWNEQFF
.	.	TRBV30	TRBJ1-3	TGTGCCTGGGGACGGACCTCTGGAAACACCATATATTTT	CAWGRTSGNTIYF
.	.	TRBV12-5	TRBJ1-3	TGTGCTAGTGGTTTCATGGAGCGGGGATCGGCTGGAAACACCATATATTTT	CASGFMERGSAGNTIYF
.	.	TRBV3-1/TRBV3-2	TRBJ1-2	TGTGCCAGCAGCCAAGTAGGAAGAGGAGGCTACACCTTC	CASSQVGRGGYTF
.	.	TRBV7-9	TRBJ1-6	TGTGCCAGCAGCTTAGGGTTGTCCCGGGTGGATAATTCACCCCTCCACTTT	CASSLGLSRVDNSPLHF
.	TRBD1	TRBV25-1	TRBJ2-7	TGTGCCAGCAGTGTGAGTGGCAGGGGGAACGAGCAGTACTTC	CASSVSGRGNEQYF
once	TRBD1	TRBV6-5	TRBJ1-2	TGTGCCAGCAGTTACTCCCGGGACAGTAACTATGGCTACACCTTC	CASSYSRDSNYGYTF
.	.	TRBV9	TRBJ2-3	TGTGCCAGCAGCGTTAGGGAATCTCCCACAGATACGCAGTATTTT	CASSVRESPTDTQYF
.	.	TRBV5-1	TRBJ1-4	TGCGCCAGCAGCTTGGGGACACTCACAACTAATGAAAAACTGTTTTTT	CASSLGTLTTNEKLFF
.	.	TRBV30	TRBJ1-3	TGTGCCTGGAGTGTCCGGGGGGTCTCTGGAAACACCATATATTTT	CAWSVRGVSGNTIYF
.	.	TRBV7-7	TRBJ2-2	TGTGCCAGCAGCTACGGGACTCCCGGGGAGCTGTTTTTT	CASSYGTPGELFF
.	TRBD1	TRBV5-4	TRBJ2-1	TGTGCCAGCAGCTTGCCCCAACTAGACAGGGTTTACGATGAGCAGTTCTTC	CASSLPQLDRVYDEQFF
.	.	TRBV18	TRBJ2-5	TGTGCCAGCTCACCCTTCGGCGCGGAGACCCAGTACTTC	CASSPFGAETQYF
.	TRBD2	TRBV11-3	TRBJ2-5	TGTGCCAGCAGCTTAGGCGGCGGGGGGGCTGTGGAGACCCAGTACTTC	CASSLGGGGAVETQYF
.	TRBD2	TRBV29-1	TRBJ2-5	TGCAGCGTTGGAGTACTAGCGGGAGGGGAGACCCAGTACTTC	CSVGVLAGGETQYF
.	.	TRBV7-2	TRBJ2-7	TGTGCCAGCAGCTTAGTGGAATCCTACGAGCAGTACTTC	CASSLVESYEQYF
.	.	TRBV5-1	TRBJ2-7	TGCGCCAGCAGCTCGAGGGACACTTCCTACGAGCAGTACTTC	CASSSRDTSYEQYF
.	TRBD1	TRBV12-3/TRBV12-4	TRBJ2-5	TGTGCCAGCAGTCGAAACAGGGGAGAGACCCAGTACTTC	CASSRNRGETQYF
.	.	TRBV10-3	TRBJ2-3	TGTGCCATCAGTGACGACAAAACTAGCACAGATACGCAGTATTTT	CAISDDKTSTDTQYF
.	.	TRBV6-5	TRBJ1-5	TGTGCCAGCAGTTACCATCAGGATAGCAATCAGCCCCAGCATTTT	CASSYHQDSNQPQHF
.	.	TRBV7-9	TRBJ1-2	TGTGCCAGCAGTCCGGGGGGCTATGGCTACACCTTC	CASSPGGYGYTF
.	.	TRBV7-2	TRBJ2-7	TGTGCCAGCAGCTTATCTCCGACGGAAACCTACGAGCAGTACTTC	CASSLSPTETYEQYF
.	TRBD1	TRBV19	TRBJ1-6	TGTGCCAGTAGTAACAGGGGGCGCGTGTTAAATTCACCCCTCCACTTT	CASSNRGRVLNSPLHF
once	.	TRBV6-5	TRBJ2-7	TGTGCCAGCAGGTCGGACGGAACATACGAGCAGTACTTC	CASRSDGTYEQYF
.	TRBD2	TRBV7-8	TRBJ2-1	TGTGCCAGCAGCTTAGTTGGGGCTAGCGGTAGCTCCTACAATGAGCAGTTCTTC	CASSLVGASGSSYNEQFF
.	.	TRBV7-2	TRBJ2-3	TGTGCCAGCAGCTTAAACGGGGGCCAGGGTACGCAGTATTTT	CASSLNGGQGTQYF
few	TRBD1	TRBV6-5	TRBJ2-2	TGTGCCTCCCACAGGGGGTTGGGGAACACCGGGGAGCTGTTTTTT	CASHRGLGNTGELFF
.	TRBD2	TRBV7-2	TRBJ2-1	TGTGCCAGCAGCTTAACTAGGACTAGCGGGAGCAATGAGCAGTTCTTC	CASSLTRTSGSNEQFF
.	.	TRBV4-2	TRBJ1-1	TGTGCCAGCAGCCAAGATGAGCCTACCGGGGGAGAAGCTTTCTTT	CASSQDEPTGGEAFF
.	.	TRBV7-3	TRBJ2-5	TGTGCCAGCAGCCCGAACACCCAAGAGACCCAGTACTTC	CASSPNTQETQYF
.	TRBD1	TRBV6-5	TRBJ1-2	TGTGCCAGTAGGGGACAGCTCAACTATGGCTACACCTTC	CASRGQLNYGYTF
.	.	TRBV29-1	TRBJ2-2	TGCAGCGTTGTGGCGGCGTTCGGGGAGCTGTTTTTT	CSVVAAFGELFF
.	.	TRBV30	TRBJ1-4	TGTGCCTGGAGTGAAACAGGGATCGGGGAAAAACTGTTTTTT	CAWSETGIGEKLFF
.	TRBD2	TRBV10-3	TRBJ2-1	TGTGCCATCAGTGACCCCGGGACTAGCGGTTACAATGAGCAGTTCTTC	CAISDPGTSGYNEQFF
.	.	TRBV6-5	TRBJ2-5	TGTGCCAGCAGCTTCAGGGGATCACAAGAGACCCAGTACTTC	CASSFRGSQETQYF
.	.	TRBV28	TRBJ2-5	TGTGCCAGCGGCACAGGACAGTACCAAGAGACCCAGTACTTC	CASGTGQYQETQYF
.	.	TRBV7-2	TRBJ1-5	TGTGCCAGCAGCTTAGGTTGGAATCAGCCCCAGCATTTT	CASSLGWNQPQHF
.	TRBD2	TRBV7-2	TRBJ2-1	TGTGCCAGCAGCTCGGGACTAGCGGGAGAGCAGTTCTTC	CASSSGLAGEQFF